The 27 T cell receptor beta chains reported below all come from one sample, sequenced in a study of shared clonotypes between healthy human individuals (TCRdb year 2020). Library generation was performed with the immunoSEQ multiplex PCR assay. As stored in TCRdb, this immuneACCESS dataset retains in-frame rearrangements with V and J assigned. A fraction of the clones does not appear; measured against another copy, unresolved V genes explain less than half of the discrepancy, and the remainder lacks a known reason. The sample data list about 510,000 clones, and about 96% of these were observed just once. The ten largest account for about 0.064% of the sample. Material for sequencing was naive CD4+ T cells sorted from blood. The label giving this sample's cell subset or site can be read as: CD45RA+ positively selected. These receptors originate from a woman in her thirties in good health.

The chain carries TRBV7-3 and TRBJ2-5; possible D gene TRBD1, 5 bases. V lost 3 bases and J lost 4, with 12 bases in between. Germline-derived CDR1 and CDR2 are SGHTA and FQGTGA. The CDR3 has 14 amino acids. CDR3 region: CASSFRGQRETQYF. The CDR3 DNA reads TGTGCCAGCAGCTTTCGTGGACAAAGAGAGACCCAGTACTTC. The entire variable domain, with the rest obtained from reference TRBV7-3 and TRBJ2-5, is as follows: GAGVSQTPSNKVTEKGKYVELRCDPISGHTALYWYRQSLGQGPEFLIYFQGTGAADDSGLPNDRFFAVRPEGSVSTLKIQRTERGDSAVYLCASSFRGQRETQYFGPGTRLLVL.

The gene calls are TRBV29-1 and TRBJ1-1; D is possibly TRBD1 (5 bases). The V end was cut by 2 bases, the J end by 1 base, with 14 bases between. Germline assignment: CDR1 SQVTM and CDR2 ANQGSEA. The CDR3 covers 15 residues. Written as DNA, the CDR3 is TGCAGCGTTGAAATTTGGGGGGGTTGGAACACTGAAGCTTTCTTT. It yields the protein CSVEIWGGWNTEAFF.

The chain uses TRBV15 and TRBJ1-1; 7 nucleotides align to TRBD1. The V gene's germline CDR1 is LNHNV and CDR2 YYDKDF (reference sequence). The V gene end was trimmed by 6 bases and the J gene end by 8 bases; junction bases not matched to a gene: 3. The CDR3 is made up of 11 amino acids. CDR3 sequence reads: CATSWDSEAFF. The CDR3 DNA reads TGTGCCACCAGTTGGGACAGCGAAGCTTTCTTT.

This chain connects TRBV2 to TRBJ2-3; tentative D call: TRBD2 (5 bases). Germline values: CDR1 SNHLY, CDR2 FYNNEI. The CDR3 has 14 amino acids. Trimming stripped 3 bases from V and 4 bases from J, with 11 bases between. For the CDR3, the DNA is TGTGCCAGCAGTGATCTACCCGGGGCAGATACGCAGTATTTT. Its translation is CASSDLPGADTQYF.

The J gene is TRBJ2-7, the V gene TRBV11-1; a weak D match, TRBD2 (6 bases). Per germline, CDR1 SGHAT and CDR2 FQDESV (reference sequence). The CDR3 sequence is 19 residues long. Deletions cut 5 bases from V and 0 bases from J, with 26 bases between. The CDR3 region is CASSREEGRGLAYSYEQYF. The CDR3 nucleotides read TGTGCCAGCAGCCGTGAGGAGGGTAGGGGCCTAGCTTACTCCTACGAGCAGTACTTC. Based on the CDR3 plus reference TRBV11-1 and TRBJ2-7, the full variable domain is EAEVAQSPRYKITEKSQAVAFWCDPISGHATLYWYRQILGQGPELLVQFQDESVVDDSQLPKDRFSAERLKGVDSTLKIQPAELGDSAMYLCASSREEGRGLAYSYEQYFGPGTRLTVT.

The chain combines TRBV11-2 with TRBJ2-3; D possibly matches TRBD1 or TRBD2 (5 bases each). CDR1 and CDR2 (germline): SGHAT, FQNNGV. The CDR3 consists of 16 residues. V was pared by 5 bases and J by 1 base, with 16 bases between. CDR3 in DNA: TGTGCCAGCAGCCCTAGGGACGTTGACGGCACAGATACGCAGTATTTT. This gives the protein CASSPRDVDGTDTQYF.

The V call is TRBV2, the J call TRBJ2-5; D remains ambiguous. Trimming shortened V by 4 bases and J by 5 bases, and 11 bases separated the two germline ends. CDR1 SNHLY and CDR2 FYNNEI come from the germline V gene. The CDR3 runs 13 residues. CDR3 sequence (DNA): TGTGCCAGCAGTGGACGGCGGTCGGAGACCCAGTACTTC. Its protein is CASSGRRSETQYF.

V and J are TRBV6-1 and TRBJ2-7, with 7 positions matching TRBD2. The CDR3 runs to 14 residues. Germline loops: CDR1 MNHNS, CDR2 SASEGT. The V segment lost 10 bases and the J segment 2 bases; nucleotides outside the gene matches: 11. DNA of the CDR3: TGTGCCATCGGGTGGCGGGAGAGACCCTACGAGCAGTACTTC. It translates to CAIGWRERPYEQYF.

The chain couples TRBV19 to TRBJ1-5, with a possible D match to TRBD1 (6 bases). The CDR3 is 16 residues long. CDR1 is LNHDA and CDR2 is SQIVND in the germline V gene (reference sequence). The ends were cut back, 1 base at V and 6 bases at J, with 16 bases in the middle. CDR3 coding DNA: TGTGCCAGTAGTATAGGGGGCTCAGGGGTCGGTCAGCCCCAGCATTTT. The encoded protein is CASSIGGSGVGQPQHF.

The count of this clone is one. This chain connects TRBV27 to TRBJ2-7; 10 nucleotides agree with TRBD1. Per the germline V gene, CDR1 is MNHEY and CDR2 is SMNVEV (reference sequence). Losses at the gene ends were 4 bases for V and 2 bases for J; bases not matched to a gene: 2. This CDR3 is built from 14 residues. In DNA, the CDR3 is TGTGCCAGCAGTTGGGACAGGGGTCCCTACGAGCAGTACTTC. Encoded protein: CASSWDRGPYEQYF.

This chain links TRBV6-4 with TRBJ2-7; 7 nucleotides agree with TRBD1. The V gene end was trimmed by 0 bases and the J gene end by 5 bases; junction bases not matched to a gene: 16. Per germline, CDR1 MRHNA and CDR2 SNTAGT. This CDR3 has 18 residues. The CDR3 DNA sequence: TGTGCCAGCAGTGACTCGATCCAGACAGGGAAGGTAGAGGACGAGCAGTACTTC. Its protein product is CASSDSIQTGKVEDEQYF.

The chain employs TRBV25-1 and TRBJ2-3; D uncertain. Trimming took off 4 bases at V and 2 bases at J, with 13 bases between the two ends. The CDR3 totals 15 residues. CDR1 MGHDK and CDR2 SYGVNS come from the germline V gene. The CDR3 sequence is CASSVSRIPTDTQYF. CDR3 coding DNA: TGTGCCAGCAGTGTCTCTAGAATCCCCACAGATACGCAGTATTTT.

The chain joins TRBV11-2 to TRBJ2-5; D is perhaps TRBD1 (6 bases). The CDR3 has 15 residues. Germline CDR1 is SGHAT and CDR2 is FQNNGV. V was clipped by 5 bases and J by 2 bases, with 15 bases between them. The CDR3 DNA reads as TGTGCCAGCAGCAGAACTACACAGGGTCAAGAGACCCAGTACTTC. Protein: CASSRTTQGQETQYF.

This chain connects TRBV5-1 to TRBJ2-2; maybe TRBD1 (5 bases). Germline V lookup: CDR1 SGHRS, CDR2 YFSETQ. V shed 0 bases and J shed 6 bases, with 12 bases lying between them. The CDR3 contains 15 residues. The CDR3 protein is CASSLASGLAGELFF. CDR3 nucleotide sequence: TGCGCCAGCAGCTTGGCGTCAGGGTTAGCCGGGGAGCTGTTTTTT.

This CDR3 is CASSQETQYF. The CDR3 coding sequence is TGTGCCAGCAGCCAAGAGACCCAGTACTTC. The V and J genes are TRBV14 and TRBJ2-5; D remains ambiguous. V dropped 0 bases and J dropped 7 bases, with 0 bases sitting between them. The CDR3 has 10 amino acids. Germline-derived CDR1 and CDR2 are SGHDN and FVKESK.

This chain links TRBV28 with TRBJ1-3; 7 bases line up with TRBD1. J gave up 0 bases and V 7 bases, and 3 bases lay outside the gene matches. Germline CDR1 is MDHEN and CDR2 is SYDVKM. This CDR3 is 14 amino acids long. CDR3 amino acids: CASNRDSSGNTIYF. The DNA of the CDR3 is TGTGCCAGCAATAGGGACAGCTCTGGAAACACCATATATTTT.

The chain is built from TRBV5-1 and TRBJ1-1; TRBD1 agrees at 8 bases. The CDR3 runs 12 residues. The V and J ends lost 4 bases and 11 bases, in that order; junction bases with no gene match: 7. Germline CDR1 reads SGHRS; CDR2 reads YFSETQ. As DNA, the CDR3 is TGCGCCAGCAGCGCCGACAGGGGCCAGGCTTTCTTT. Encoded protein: CASSADRGQAFF.

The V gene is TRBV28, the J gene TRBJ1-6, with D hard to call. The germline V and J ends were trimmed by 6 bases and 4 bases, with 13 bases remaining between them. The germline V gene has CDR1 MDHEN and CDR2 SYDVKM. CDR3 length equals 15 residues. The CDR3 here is CASRKDGTYNSPLHF. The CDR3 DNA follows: TGTGCCAGCAGGAAAGATGGCACATATAATTCACCCCTCCACTTT.

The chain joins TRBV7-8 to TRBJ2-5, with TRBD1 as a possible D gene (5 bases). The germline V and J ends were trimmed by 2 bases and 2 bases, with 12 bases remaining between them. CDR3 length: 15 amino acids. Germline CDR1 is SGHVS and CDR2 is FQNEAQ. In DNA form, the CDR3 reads TGTGCCAGCAGCTTATCCTCCGGACAACAAGAGACCCAGTACTTC. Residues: CASSLSSGQQETQYF.

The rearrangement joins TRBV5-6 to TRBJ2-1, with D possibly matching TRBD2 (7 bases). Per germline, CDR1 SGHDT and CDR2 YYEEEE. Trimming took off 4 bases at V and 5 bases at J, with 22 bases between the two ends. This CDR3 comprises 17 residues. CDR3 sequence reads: CASSHRRGAFFDNEQFF. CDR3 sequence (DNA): TGTGCCAGCAGCCATCGACGGGGGGCTTTCTTTGACAATGAGCAGTTCTTC. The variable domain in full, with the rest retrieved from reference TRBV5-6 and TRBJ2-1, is DAGVTQSPTHLIKTRGQQVTLRCSPKSGHDTVSWYQQALGQGPQFIFQYYEEEERQRGNFPDRFSGHQFPNYSSELNVNALLLGDSALYLCASSHRRGAFFDNEQFFGPGTRLTVL.

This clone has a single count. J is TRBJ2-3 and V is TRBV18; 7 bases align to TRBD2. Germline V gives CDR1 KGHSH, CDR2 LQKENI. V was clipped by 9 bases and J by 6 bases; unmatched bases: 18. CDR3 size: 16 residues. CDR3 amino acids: CASYAFQSGITDTQYF. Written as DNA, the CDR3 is TGTGCCAGTTACGCATTCCAGAGCGGGATAACTGATACGCAGTATTTT.

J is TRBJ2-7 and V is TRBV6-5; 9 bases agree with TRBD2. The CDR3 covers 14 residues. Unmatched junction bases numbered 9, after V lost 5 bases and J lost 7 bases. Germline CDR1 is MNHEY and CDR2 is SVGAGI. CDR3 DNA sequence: TGTGCCAGCAGTGATACTAGCGGGCTCTGGGAGCAGTACTTC. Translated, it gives CASSDTSGLWEQYF.

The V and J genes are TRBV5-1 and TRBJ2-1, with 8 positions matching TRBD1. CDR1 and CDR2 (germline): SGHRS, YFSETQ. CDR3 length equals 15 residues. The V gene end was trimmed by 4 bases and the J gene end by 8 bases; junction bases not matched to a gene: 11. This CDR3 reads CASSDRTGSQYEQFF. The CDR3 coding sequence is TGCGCCAGCAGCGATAGGACAGGGTCCCAATATGAGCAGTTCTTC. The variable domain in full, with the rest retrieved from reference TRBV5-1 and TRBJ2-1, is KAGVTQTPRYLIKTRGQQVTLSCSPISGHRSVSWYQQTPGQGLQFLFEYFSETQRNKGNFPGRFSGRQFSNSRSEMNVSTLELGDSALYLCASSDRTGSQYEQFFGPGTRLTVL.

The DNA for the CDR3 is TGTGCCAGCAGTGCCGAGAAGGGCTGGGGTGAAGCTTTCTTT. Protein: CASSAEKGWGEAFF. The V gene is TRBV2, the J gene TRBJ1-1; D unclear. Germline V lookup: CDR1 SNHLY, CDR2 FYNNEI. CDR3 length: 14 residues. V gave up 4 bases and J gave up 7 bases, with 16 bases separating them.

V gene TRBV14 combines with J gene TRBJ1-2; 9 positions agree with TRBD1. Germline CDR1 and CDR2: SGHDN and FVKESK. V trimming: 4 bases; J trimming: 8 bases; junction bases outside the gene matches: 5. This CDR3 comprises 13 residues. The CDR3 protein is CASSPRTGDGYTF. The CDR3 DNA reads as TGTGCCAGCAGCCCGCGGACAGGGGACGGCTACACCTTC. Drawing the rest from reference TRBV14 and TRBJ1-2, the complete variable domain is EAGVTQFPSHSVIEKGQTVTLRCDPISGHDNLYWYRRVMGKEIKFLLHFVKESKQDESGMPNNRFLAERTGGTYSTLKVQPAELEDSGVYFCASSPRTGDGYTFGSGTRLTVV.

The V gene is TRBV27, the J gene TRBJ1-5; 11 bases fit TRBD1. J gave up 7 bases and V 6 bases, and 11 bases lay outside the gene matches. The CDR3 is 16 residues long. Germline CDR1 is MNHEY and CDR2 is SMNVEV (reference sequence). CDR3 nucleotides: TGTGCCAGCAGGCCGGAGGGACAGGGGGTCCTCCAGCCCCAGCATTTT. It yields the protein CASRPEGQGVLQPQHF.

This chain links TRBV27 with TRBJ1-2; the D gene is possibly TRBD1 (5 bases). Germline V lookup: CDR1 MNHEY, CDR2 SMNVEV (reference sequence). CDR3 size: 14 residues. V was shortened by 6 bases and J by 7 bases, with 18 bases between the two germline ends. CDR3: CASSLTLRVGGYTF. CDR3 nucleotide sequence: TGTGCCAGCAGCCTAACCCTCAGGGTTGGTGGCTACACCTTC.